This T cell receptor (beta chain) was captured by sequencing in a study of CD8+CD57+ T cells in acquired aplastic anemia. Study background: CD4+ and CD8+ cells, once sorted, gave DNA averaging about 3.4 ug.

The CDR3 is 17 residues long. Trimming took off 7 bases at V and 1 base at J, with 22 bases between the two ends. The V gene's germline CDR1 is SGHVS and CDR2 FQNEAQ. Genomic DNA acted as the template from which TCR beta VDJ combination and CDR3 sequence profiling were carried out. Each CDR3 protein is one row after TCRdb ran MiXCR on the reads. This sample yields under 200,000 distinct CDR3 sequences, of which over 55% are seen a single time; more than 35% belongs to the top ten. Before being chosen for sequencing, patients had shown CD8+CD57+ cell expansion by flow cytometry. The source is a human donor with aplastic anemia. The chain joins TRBV7-8 to TRBJ2-5; weak D call: TRBD2 (5 bases). Sequencing used sorted CD4+, CD8+, or CD8+CD57+ T cells (not recorded which) from PBMCs. The CDR3 loop reads CASKDSSLVMVQETQYF. CDR3 nucleotides: TGTGCCAGCAAGGACTCTTCGCTGGTGATGGTCCAAGAGACCCAGTACTTC. Full variable domain (missing parts from reference TRBV7-8 and TRBJ2-5): GAGVSQSPRYKVAKRGQDVALRCDPISGHVSLFWYQQALGQGPEFLTYFQNEAQLDKSGLPSDRFFAERPEGSVSTLKIQRTQQEDSAVYLCASKDSSLVMVQETQYFGPGTRLLVL.